This TCR beta chain emerged from a study of vaccination effects on CD4 cells after COVID-19. For the study at large: Relative to the second dose, post-vaccine samples were obtained a median of 72 days later.

Antigen-specific CD4+ T cells were expanded with viral peptide pools in the ViraFEST assay before sequencing. Isolation of CD4+ T cells took place after 10 days of culture. Participants each got two BNT162b2 or mRNA-1273 vaccine doses. The researchers cultured 1.5 million to 2.5 million PBMC per well with roughly 9.5 IU/ml IL-2 and roughly 10 ug/ml peptides. Concerning this clone: The antigen remains undetermined.

Generated by immunoSEQ multiplex PCR, the TCRdb table keeps only in-frame clones and is missing some. This sample has tens of thousands of clones, with around 74% found just once. The CDR3 contains 16 residues. CDR1 and CDR2 (germline): SGHTA, FQGNSA. Trimming pared 3 bases from V and 5 bases from J, leaving 19 bases between. Source: CD4+ T cells from PBMCs cultured with HCoV-229E spike peptides, taken after COVID-19 vaccination. This receptor was taken from a human donor who received a COVID-19 vaccine. The chain uses TRBV7-2 and TRBJ1-1; maybe TRBD1 (5 bases). The DNA for the CDR3 is TGTGCCAGCAGCTTTCCCGGTCGGGGCCTGGGGACTGAAGCTTTCTTT. Amino acids: CASSFPGRGLGTEAFF.